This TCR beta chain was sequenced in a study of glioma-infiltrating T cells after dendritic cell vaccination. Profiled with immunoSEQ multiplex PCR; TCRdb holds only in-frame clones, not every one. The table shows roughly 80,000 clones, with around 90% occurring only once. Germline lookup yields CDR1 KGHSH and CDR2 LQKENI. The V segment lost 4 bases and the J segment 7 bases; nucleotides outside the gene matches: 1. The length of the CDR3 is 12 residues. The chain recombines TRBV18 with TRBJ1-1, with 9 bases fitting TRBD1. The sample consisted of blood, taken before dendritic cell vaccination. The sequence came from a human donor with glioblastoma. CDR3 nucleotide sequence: TGTGCCAGCTCACGACAGGGGGGTGAAGCTTTCTTT. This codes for CASSRQGGEAFF.